A selection of T cell receptor beta chains follows, all from one sample in a study of blood T cell repertoires in COVID-19. Libraries were prepared by immunoSEQ multiplex PCR; TCRdb keeps only in-frame clonotypes and omits some of them. The repertoire holds 150,000 or so clones, with just under 85% as singletons. Input material: peripheral blood. Source of these receptors: a man in his forties who had recovered from COVID-19. CDR3s include the opening cysteine and the closing phenylalanine or tryptophan. D genes are given only for firm matches. The size entry is marked missing in some rows and otherwise reads once, few, many or a size class.

V	D	J	size	CDR3	DNA
TRBV3-1/TRBV3-2	TRBD2	TRBJ2-4	NA	CASSQVWAGRDIQYF	TGTGCCAGCAGCCAAGTTTGGGCAGGGAGGGACATTCAGTACTTC
TRBV29-1	TRBD2	TRBJ2-2	NA	CSAVTSGRPGELFF	TGCAGCGCCGTGACTAGCGGGAGACCCGGGGAGCTGTTTTTT
TRBV27	TRBD1	TRBJ1-2	NA	CASKSDRDYGYTF	TGTGCCAGCAAATCTGACAGGGACTATGGCTACACCTTC
TRBV4-1	NA	TRBJ2-7	NA	CASSQDLAYEQYF	TGCGCCAGCAGCCAAGATTTAGCCTACGAGCAGTACTTC
TRBV18	NA	TRBJ1-2	NA	CASSPGRDGYTF	TGTGCCAGCTCACCAGGGAGGGATGGCTACACCTTC
TRBV7-8	NA	TRBJ1-1	NA	CASSRDSNTEAFF	TGTGCCAGCAGCCGAGATTCAAACACTGAAGCTTTCTTT
TRBV19	TRBD1	TRBJ1-5	NA	CASSTGQPPGTQHF	TGTGCCAGTAGTACGGGACAGCCCCCAGGGACCCAGCATTTT
TRBV27	TRBD2	TRBJ2-1	NA	CATLFPLAGDAEQFF	TGTGCCACCCTCTTTCCCCTAGCGGGAGATGCTGAGCAGTTCTTC
TRBV11-3	TRBD2	TRBJ2-1	NA	CASSWASGGNEQFF	TGTGCCAGCAGCTGGGCTAGCGGGGGCAATGAGCAGTTCTTC
TRBV19	NA	TRBJ1-4	once	CASVDGTTNEKLFF	TGTGCCAGTGTAGACGGGACAACTAATGAAAAACTGTTTTTT
TRBV7-2	TRBD2	TRBJ2-3	once	CASSGLAGVRDTQYF	TGTGCCAGCAGTGGGCTAGCGGGAGTTAGAGATACGCAGTATTTT
TRBV10-3	TRBD1	TRBJ1-1	once	CAIRPRGMNTEAFF	TGTGCCATCAGGCCCAGGGGGATGAACACTGAAGCTTTCTTT
TRBV3-1/TRBV3-2	TRBD2	TRBJ2-1	NA	CASSQSRGPGLARNEQFF	TGTGCCAGCAGCCAGAGCCGGGGCCCGGGACTAGCTAGGAATGAGCAGTTCTTC
TRBV4-2	TRBD2	TRBJ2-1	NA	CASSQESLAAYNEQFF	TGTGCCAGCAGCCAAGAGAGTCTAGCGGCATACAATGAGCAGTTCTTC
TRBV4-2	TRBD2	TRBJ2-2	NA	CASSPSGGTGELFF	TGTGCCAGCAGCCCCAGCGGGGGGACCGGGGAGCTGTTTTTT
TRBV6-4	NA	TRBJ1-2	NA	CASSATGSGAGSYTF	TGTGCCAGCTCCGCTACCGGTTCAGGGGCCGGTAGCTACACCTTC
TRBV6-2/TRBV6-3	NA	TRBJ2-7	few	CASSYSREQYF	TGTGCCAGCAGTTACTCCCGGGAGCAGTACTTC
TRBV11-1	TRBD2	TRBJ2-7	NA	CASSREGRAYYEQYF	TGTGCCAGCAGCAGGGAGGGCAGGGCATACTACGAGCAGTACTTC
TRBV7-2	TRBD1	TRBJ2-7	NA	CASSLRGLETYEQYF	TGTGCCAGCAGCTTAAGGGGGCTGGAAACCTACGAGCAGTACTTC
TRBV19	NA	TRBJ2-7	NA	CASSIFEGYEQYF	TGTGCCAGTAGTATCTTCGAGGGCTACGAGCAGTACTTC
TRBV7-7	NA	TRBJ2-2	NA	CASSLEATGELFF	TGTGCTAGCAGCTTAGAAGCCACCGGGGAGCTGTTTTTT
TRBV7-9	TRBD1	TRBJ1-1	NA	CASSTWDRGPSNTEAFF	TGTGCCAGCAGCACTTGGGACAGGGGGCCTTCGAACACTGAAGCTTTCTTT
TRBV2	TRBD1	TRBJ1-4	NA	CASLQGQGLEKLFF	TGTGCCAGCTTGCAGGGACAGGGGTTGGAAAAACTGTTTTTT
TRBV7-2	NA	TRBJ2-7	NA	CASSQTSLREQYF	TGTGCCAGCAGTCAAACTAGCCTACGAGAGCAGTACTTC